Listed here are 20 T cell receptor beta chains from one sample, sequenced in a study of blood T cells in healthy people across ages. For the second PCR, which ran for about 7 to 11 cycles, a sample-barcoded 5' primer and a J-beta primer mix were used. TCRdb re-called the 5' RACE reads with MiXCR, one entry per CDR3 protein. The data show hundreds of thousands of distinct CDR3 sequences, with about 30% seen just once and 15% to 19% held by the top ten. The sequenced material came from blood. The receptors were gathered from an elderly woman in good health.

About this clonotype: One end of the junction is discordant with germline, which a read error may explain. V gene TRBV7-8 combines with J gene TRBJ1-2, with D perhaps matching TRBD1 (5 bases). CDR1 is SGHVS, CDR2 FQNEAQ, per germline. This CDR3 is built from 16 residues. The CDR3, as DNA: TGTGCCAGCAGCTTTTCCGGGACGGGAGCTAACTATAGCTACACCTTC. It codes for CASSFSGTGANYSYTF.

The chain uses TRBV9 and TRBJ1-2; D possibly corresponds to TRBD1 (6 bases). Germline V gene sequence: CDR1 SGDLS, CDR2 YYNGEE. CDR3 length: 12 residues. The V end lost 2 bases, the J end lost 14 bases, and 16 bases lay between the germline ends. The CDR3 coding sequence is TGTGCCAGCAGCGTGTTGGGGGCGGCTTCGACCTTC. It codes for CASSVLGAASTF.

This clonotype has only a few counts. An end of the junction differs from the germline gene, which may be a read error. V gene TRBV7-8 combines with J gene TRBJ1-6, with D perhaps TRBD1 (5 bases). Germline CDR1 SGHVS, CDR2 FQNEAQ. This CDR3 has 13 residues. The CDR3 DNA reads as TGTGTCAGCAGCTCGCGACAGTTTTCACCCCTCCACTTT. Translation gives CVSSSRQFSPLHF.

This clonotype was counted at least ten times. V gene TRBV18 combines with J gene TRBJ2-3, with 12 bases that match TRBD2. V was pared by 3 bases and J by 4 bases, with 5 bases of the junction left unmatched. Per the germline V gene, CDR1 is KGHSH and CDR2 is LQKENI. CDR3 size: 16 residues. In DNA, the CDR3 is TGTGCCAGCTCACCCGAGACTAGCGGGGGTTCAGATACGCAGTATTTT. This translates into CASSPETSGGSDTQYF. The entire variable domain, with the rest obtained from reference TRBV18 and TRBJ2-3, is as follows: NAGVMQNPRHLVRRRGQEARLRCSPMKGHSHVYWYRQLPEEGLKFMVYLQKENIIDESGMPKERFSAEFPKEGPSILRIQQVVRGDSAAYFCASSPETSGGSDTQYFGPGTRLTVL.

The V and J genes are TRBV7-2 and TRBJ2-3; 7 bases fit TRBD1. The CDR3 loop spans 16 amino acids. Unmatched junction bases numbered 10, after V lost 5 bases and J lost 2 bases. CDR1 is SGHTA and CDR2 is FQGNSA in the germline V gene. The CDR3 sequence is CASSDRQGYSTDTQYF. For the CDR3, the DNA is TGTGCCAGCAGCGACCGACAGGGCTATTCCACAGATACGCAGTATTTT. Full variable domain (missing parts from reference TRBV7-2 and TRBJ2-3): GAGVSQSPSNKVTEKGKDVELRCDPISGHTALYWYRQSLGQGLEFLIYFQGNSAPDKSGLPSDRFSAERTGGSVSTLTIQRTQQEDSAVYLCASSDRQGYSTDTQYFGPGTRLTVL.

Many counts were recorded for this clonotype. The chain links TRBV2 to TRBJ1-2; 10 nucleotides line up with TRBD1. Germline V gene sequence: CDR1 SNHLY, CDR2 FYNNEI. The CDR3 loop spans 14 amino acids. The trim removed 6 bases at V and 8 bases at J, leaving 9 bases unmatched. CDR3 in DNA: TGTGCCAGCAGGAAGGGACAGGGGTCAGGAGGCTACACCTTC. Translation: CASRKGQGSGGYTF.

The J gene is TRBJ2-1, the V gene TRBV9; D is possibly TRBD1 (7 bases). The CDR3 length is 15 residues. Trimming took off 4 bases at V and 6 bases at J, with 17 bases between the two ends. Germline CDR1 and CDR2: SGDLS and YYNGEE. The CDR3 nucleotides are TGTGCCAGCAGCCCTAGCGACAGGGACCGCAATGAGCAGTTCTTC. This sequence encodes CASSPSDRDRNEQFF.

Of note for this clonotype: In this CDR3 the conserved last residue, phenylalanine or tryptophan, is missing, so a read error is likely. No DNA is shown, since the ends of the CDR3 on it are uncertain; the CDR3 is the one TCRdb lists. The J gene is TRBJ2-3, the V gene TRBV5-1; the table names TRBD1, a call not compared with the DNA. Inclusive of both ends, the CDR3 amounts to 16 amino acids. Germline V lookup: CDR1 SGHRS, CDR2 YFSETQ. CDR3 in amino acids: CASSLLQDPHTDTQSV.

This clonotype turned up a few times. With a much larger clone just one base away, this may be a read error. The chain joins TRBV10-3 to TRBJ2-7, with 11 bases aligning to TRBD1. The CDR3 covers 14 residues. Germline CDR1 is ENHRY and CDR2 is SYGVKD. V lost 4 bases, J lost 6 bases, and 5 bases stayed unmatched. The CDR3 nucleotides are TGTGCCATCAGTGCCGGGACAGGGGGTGTCGAGCAGTACTTC. Translation gives CAISAGTGGVEQYF.

Regarding this clonotype: This may be a read error: a much more frequent sequence differs by one nucleotide. This chain uses TRBV2 with TRBJ2-6, with a weak D call TRBD1 (5 bases). This CDR3 contains 15 residues. Germline CDR1 and CDR2: SNHLY and FYNNEI. CDR3 in DNA: TGTGCCAGCAGTGAGGGCAGGGCTGGGGCCAACGTCCGGACTTTC. Its translation: CASSEGRAGANVRTF.

This clonotype was seen many times. The chain has TRBV3-1 and TRBJ2-3; possible D gene TRBD2, 6 bases. V was shortened by 1 base and J by 0 bases, with 11 bases between the two germline ends. The CDR3 runs 16 residues. Looked up from germline, CDR1 is LGHDT and CDR2 is YNNKEL (reference sequence). CDR3 protein: CASSQVGGTSTDTQYF. In nucleotides, the CDR3 is TGTGCCAGCAGCCAAGTGGGCGGGACTAGCACAGATACGCAGTATTTT.

This clonotype was observed a handful of times. The chain links TRBV18 to TRBJ2-1; maybe TRBD2 (6 bases). This CDR3 contains 20 residues. Germline V gene data show CDR1 as KGHSH and CDR2 as LQKENI. V was clipped by 0 bases and J by 0 bases, with 21 bases between them. CDR3 loop: CASSPPIGSRTTSSYNEQFF. CDR3 DNA: TGTGCCAGCTCACCACCCATCGGTTCGAGGACTACGAGCTCCTACAATGAGCAGTTCTTC.

On this clonotype itself: With a much larger clone just one base away, this may be a read error. V and J are TRBV7-3 and TRBJ2-5, with 7 bases identical to TRBD2. With the DNA end fitting TRBJ2-1 better, the J assignment may be wrong. The CDR3 length is 15 residues. Germline-derived CDR1 and CDR2 are SGHTA and FQGTGA. CDR3 bases: TGTGCCAGCAGCTTAGGGGGGGGGTCCCAAGAGACCCAGTTCTTC. Translated: CASSLGGGSQETQFF.

This clonotype has a single count. V gene TRBV24-1 combines with J gene TRBJ1-2; D ambiguous. Germline CDR1 KGHDR, CDR2 SFDVKD. V was trimmed by 5 bases and J by 6 bases, leaving 9 bases between them. This CDR3 region has 12 residues. The CDR3: CATSAYNHGYTF. The CDR3 nucleotides read TGTGCCACCAGTGCGTACAACCATGGCTACACCTTC.

This clonotype was counted many times. The chain is built from TRBV5-1 and TRBJ2-3; unclear D gene. Germline CDR1 and CDR2: SGHRS and YFSETQ. V lost 5 bases and J 4 bases, leaving 17 bases between the germline ends. The CDR3 covers 15 residues. CDR3 nucleotide sequence: TGCGCCAGCAGAGAGACGGCGATGATTTCAGATACGCAGTATTTT. Its translation: CASRETAMISDTQYF.

In its sample, this clonotype was seen a few times. This chain links TRBV29-1 with TRBJ2-3; D possibly corresponds to TRBD1 (6 bases). CDR1 is SQVTM and CDR2 is ANQGSEA in the germline V gene. This CDR3 has 17 residues. Trimming cost V 7 bases and J 0 bases, with 23 bases left between them. The CDR3 loop is CSGAFPKGGASTDTQYF. CDR3 DNA: TGCAGCGGTGCCTTCCCCAAAGGGGGTGCTAGCACAGATACGCAGTATTTT.

This clonotype has a handful of counts. Possible read error: a much larger clone is one base away. The rearrangement joins TRBV2 to TRBJ2-7; 10 bases line up with TRBD1. The V segment lost 8 bases and the J segment 7 bases; nucleotides outside the gene matches: 8. Germline V gene sequence: CDR1 SNHLY, CDR2 FYNNEI. The length of the CDR3 is 13 residues. The CDR3: CASGDRGKDEQYF. The DNA of the CDR3 is TGTGCCAGCGGGGACAGGGGAAAAGATGAGCAGTACTTC.

This clonotype was seen ten or more times. V is TRBV20-1 and J is TRBJ1-1; TRBD1 matches 7 bases. The V segment lost 1 base and the J segment 0 bases; nucleotides outside the gene matches: 8. Germline V gene sequence: CDR1 DFQATT, CDR2 SNEGSKA (reference sequence). The CDR3 loop spans 16 amino acids. This chain's CDR3 is CSARVGGQRMNTEAFF. DNA for the CDR3: TGCAGTGCTAGAGTGGGGGGACAGCGCATGAACACTGAAGCTTTCTTT.

This clonotype was seen only a few times. This chain links TRBV5-1 with TRBJ1-6; D is perhaps TRBD1 (5 bases). The V end lost 2 bases, the J end lost 7 bases, and 16 bases lay between the germline ends. The germline CDR1 and CDR2 sequences are SGHRS and YFSETQ. The CDR3 runs to 16 residues. CDR3 sequence (DNA): TGCGCCAGCAGCTTCCTTGGAGGGGAGGGAAATTCACCCCTCCACTTT. Translation gives CASSFLGGEGNSPLHF.

Concerning this clonotype itself: Germline is not matched at one junction end, which may reflect a read error. The rearrangement joins TRBV7-3 to TRBJ1-6; TRBD1 aligns across 9 bases. The CDR3 loop spans 15 amino acids. Per germline, CDR1 SGHTA and CDR2 FQGTGA. The chain's CDR3 is CASSLLGQGGSPLHF. In nucleotides, the CDR3 is TGTGCAAGCAGCTTATTGGGACAGGGAGGGTCACCCCTCCACTTT.